These 25 T cell receptor beta chains were sequenced from one sample in a study of beta chain features in type 1 diabetes. Study observations and caveats: Shorter TCRB CDR3s, moderately but significantly so, marked every one of the four CD4+ subsets in Type 1 diabetes patients.

What these receptors recognize is not known. Sequenced material consisted of expressed TCRB transcripts (all of the isolated RNA was reverse transcribed). Repertoires were generated with immunoSEQ multiplex PCR, while TCRdb's copy carries only in-frame clones and drops some. This table has around 690,000 clones, roughly 12% appearing once. Material: naive CD4+ T cells from blood. The source of these receptors is a young man with type 1 diabetes.

This sequence joins TRBV5-4 and TRBJ1-2; D not resolved. Germline values: CDR1 SGHNT, CDR2 YYREEE (reference sequence). V shed 0 bases and J shed 1 base, with 13 bases lying between them. The CDR3 has 16 amino acids. Written as DNA, the CDR3 is TGTGCCAGCAGCTTGGTTGGTCAGATGATTAACTATGGCTACACCTTC. Translation gives CASSLVGQMINYGYTF.

This clone was detected a few times. This rearrangement joins TRBV7-9 to TRBJ1-2, with D unclear. The CDR3 has 15 amino acids. Germline V CDR1 and CDR2: SEHNR, FQNEAQ (reference sequence). V lost 1 base and J lost 0, with 9 bases in between. The CDR3 loop reads CASSLDQPANYGYTF. For the CDR3, the DNA is TGTGCCAGCAGCTTAGATCAGCCAGCTAACTATGGCTACACCTTC. The full variable domain, rest sourced from reference TRBV7-9 and TRBJ1-2, is DTGVSQNPRHKITKRGQNVTFRCDPISEHNRLYWYRQTLGQGPEFLTYFQNEAQLEKSRLLSDRFSAERPKGSFSTLEIQRTEQGDSAMYLCASSLDQPANYGYTFGSGTRLTVV.

This clone occurred a few times. The chain recombines TRBV2 with TRBJ2-3; 9 nucleotides line up with TRBD2. V dropped 3 bases and J dropped 5; count of bases not matched to a gene: 6. CDR1 is SNHLY and CDR2 is FYNNEI in the germline V gene. This CDR3 is 15 amino acids long. CDR3 sequence: CASSEQAGGRDTQYF. CDR3 coding DNA: TGTGCCAGCAGTGAGCAAGCGGGGGGTCGAGATACGCAGTATTTT.

This sequence joins TRBV6-1 and TRBJ1-4, with TRBD1 matching 8 bases. The V and J ends lost 5 bases and 3 bases, in that order; junction bases with no gene match: 2. From germline, CDR1 is MNHNS and CDR2 SASEGT. There are 14 residues in the CDR3. The DNA for the CDR3 is TGTGCCAGCAGTACAGGGGGGTCTAATGAAAAACTGTTTTTT. This gives the protein CASSTGGSNEKLFF.

This clone appeared a few times. The chain joins TRBV6-1 to TRBJ1-6, with no clear D. The CDR3 contains 15 residues. V was clipped by 1 base and J by 5 bases, with 9 bases between them. The germline gives CDR1 MNHNS, CDR2 SASEGT. DNA for the CDR3: TGTGCCAGCAGTGAAGTGTTGGATAATAATTCACCCCTCCACTTT. It codes for CASSEVLDNNSPLHF.

This chain links TRBV10-3 with TRBJ1-5, with no clear D. V was clipped by 2 bases and J by 9 bases, with 17 bases between them. The CDR3 extends over 15 amino acids. Germline V CDR1 and CDR2: ENHRY, SYGVKD. The DNA of the CDR3 is TGTGCCATCAGTGAGACTGTCTCCTTGGGTTGGCCCCAGCATTTT. Translation gives CAISETVSLGWPQHF.

This chain joins TRBV5-1 and TRBJ2-7; D is perhaps TRBD1 (6 bases). The germline gives CDR1 SGHRS, CDR2 YFSETQ. Trimming took off 4 bases at V and 4 bases at J, with 15 bases between the two ends. CDR3 length: 14 amino acids. CDR3 protein: CASSERQDPYEQYF. As DNA, the CDR3 is TGCGCCAGCAGCGAAAGACAGGACCCATACGAGCAGTACTTC. The full variable domain, with the rest looked up from reference TRBV5-1 and TRBJ2-7, is KAGVTQTPRYLIKTRGQQVTLSCSPISGHRSVSWYQQTPGQGLQFLFEYFSETQRNKGNFPGRFSGRQFSNSRSEMNVSTLELGDSALYLCASSERQDPYEQYFGPGTRLTVT.

The sample holds a few counts of this clone. The chain recombines TRBV5-1 with TRBJ2-5; D not resolved. CDR1 SGHRS and CDR2 YFSETQ come from the germline V gene. This CDR3 is built from 13 residues. Between the trimmed V and J ends, which lost 0 bases and 5 bases, there was a span of 8 bases. CDR3 DNA: TGCGCCAGCAGCTTGGATGGTAGGGAGACCCAGTACTTC. Encoded protein: CASSLDGRETQYF.

In this sample, this clone turned up a few times. The chain is built from TRBV7-9 and TRBJ2-2; 8 nucleotides line up with TRBD1. The ends lost 4 bases at V and 0 bases at J; junction bases unmatched: 4. Germline V gene sequence: CDR1 SEHNR, CDR2 FQNEAQ (reference sequence). The CDR3 loop spans 16 amino acids. CDR3 region: CASSSQGASNTGELFF. The CDR3 DNA follows: TGTGCCAGCAGCTCTCAGGGGGCCTCGAACACCGGGGAGCTGTTTTTT.

In this sample, this clone turned up a few times. For the CDR3, the DNA is TGTGCCAGCAGACCGGACCCGGAGGAGACCCAGTACTTC. It translates to CASRPDPEETQYF. The chain employs TRBV7-2 and TRBJ2-5, with D hard to call. CDR1 is SGHTA and CDR2 is FQGNSA in the germline V gene. The CDR3 is 13 amino acids. Trimming removed 6 bases from V and 5 bases from J, with 13 bases in between.

This clone occurred a few times. The chain carries TRBV13 and TRBJ2-5, with 10 positions matching TRBD2. The DNA end is more similar to TRBJ2-7, so the J call may be wrong. This CDR3 has 16 residues. Germline assignment: CDR1 PRHDT and CDR2 FYEKMQ (reference sequence). The DNA for the CDR3 is TGTGCCAGCAGCTTAGCGAGTGGACTAGCGGCCAACGAGCAGTACTTC. Translation gives CASSLASGLAANEQYF.

V gene TRBV7-9 combines with J gene TRBJ1-3; TRBD1 matches at 7 bases. V shed 5 bases and J 2 bases; nucleotides not matched to a gene: 12. The length of the CDR3 is 17 residues. Germline loops: CDR1 SEHNR, CDR2 FQNEAQ (reference sequence). The CDR3 DNA is TGTGCCAGCAGCACTCGACAGGGATCCGTTCCTGGAAACACCATATATTTT. Translating it yields CASSTRQGSVPGNTIYF.

V gene TRBV28 combines with J gene TRBJ1-5; TRBD1 agrees at 11 bases. CDR1 is MDHEN and CDR2 is SYDVKM in the germline V gene. J was trimmed by 6 bases and V by 8 bases; bases with no gene match: 6. The CDR3 is made up of 14 amino acids. The CDR3 sequence is CASRGQGVGQPQHF. The CDR3 nucleotides are TGTGCCAGCCGGGGACAGGGGGTAGGTCAGCCCCAGCATTTT.

The chain links TRBV18 to TRBJ2-1; 10 nucleotides align to TRBD2. V shed 3 bases, J shed 8 bases, and the junction held 10 bases outside the gene matches. Germline V gene lookup returns CDR1 KGHSH and CDR2 LQKENI. The CDR3 has 16 amino acids. Here the CDR3 reads CASSPATAGGQYEQFF. In DNA form, the CDR3 reads TGTGCCAGCTCACCGGCCACAGCGGGGGGGCAGTATGAGCAGTTCTTC.

V is TRBV18 and J is TRBJ1-2; no definite D call. Trimming removed 2 bases from V and 2 bases from J, with 12 bases in between. CDR1 and CDR2 from the germline V gene are KGHSH and LQKENI. CDR3 length: 15 residues. The CDR3 loop is CASSPDQITNYGYTF. CDR3 bases: TGTGCCAGCTCACCAGATCAGATAACCAACTATGGCTACACCTTC.

The rearrangement uses TRBV4-2 and TRBJ1-1, with D perhaps matching TRBD1 (6 bases). Germline lookup yields CDR1 LGHNA and CDR2 YNFKEQ. V was cut by 6 bases and J by 4 bases, with 21 bases left in between. The CDR3 contains 16 residues. The CDR3 loop reads CASRRTRGRGSTEAFF. In nucleotides, the CDR3 is TGTGCCAGCAGACGGACTCGTGGCAGGGGATCCACTGAAGCTTTCTTT.

This clone was seen a few times. This sequence joins TRBV5-1 and TRBJ2-2, with D perhaps matching TRBD1 (6 bases). This CDR3 is built from 15 residues. CDR1 and CDR2 from the germline V gene are SGHRS and YFSETQ. V lost 4 bases and J lost 4, with 14 bases in between. The CDR3 here is CASSTPGHFTGELFF. CDR3 sequence (DNA): TGCGCCAGCAGCACTCCGGGACACTTCACCGGGGAGCTGTTTTTT.

This CDR3 reads CASSLLRQGPQETQYF. The CDR3 bases are TGTGCCAGCAGTTTGCTCCGACAGGGACCGCAGGAGACCCAGTACTTC. The chain joins TRBV27 to TRBJ2-5, with 7 nucleotides matching TRBD1. CDR3 length: 16 residues. V dropped 3 bases and J dropped 5; count of bases not matched to a gene: 12. Germline CDR1 reads MNHEY; CDR2 reads SMNVEV (reference sequence).

V gene TRBV7-6 combines with J gene TRBJ1-5; maybe TRBD1 (6 bases). Germline CDR1 and CDR2: SGHVS and FNYEAQ. The CDR3 has 14 residues. Between the trimmed V and J ends, which lost 1 base and 6 bases, there was a span of 10 bases. CDR3 region: CASSLVAGVQPQHF. The CDR3 DNA is TGTGCCAGCAGCTTAGTAGCAGGGGTTCAGCCCCAGCATTTT.

J is TRBJ1-5 and V is TRBV23-1, with D maybe TRBD1 (6 bases). TRBV23-1 is noted as an ORF with a role that remains uncertain. V lost 0 bases to trimming and J lost 0 bases, with 9 bases between them. The CDR3 has 16 amino acids. The CDR3 DNA reads as TGCGCCAGCAGTCAATCAACAGGGAGTAGCAATCAGCCCCAGCATTTT. Translated, it gives CASSQSTGSSNQPQHF.

There are a few counts of this clone. The chain carries TRBV19 and TRBJ2-6; D tentatively reads TRBD1 or TRBD2 (5 bases each). The CDR3 runs to 15 residues. Trimming took off 9 bases at V and 0 bases at J, with 12 bases between the two ends. From germline, CDR1 is LNHDA and CDR2 SQIVND (reference sequence). CDR3 region: CASGSGSSGANVLTF. CDR3 nucleotide sequence: TGTGCCAGCGGGTCAGGGAGCTCTGGGGCCAACGTCCTGACTTTC.

In this sample, this clone turned up a few times. This chain links TRBV30 with TRBJ1-2, with D possibly being TRBD1 (6 bases). V shed 5 bases and J shed 0 bases, with 7 bases lying between them. Looked up from germline, CDR1 is GTSNPN and CDR2 is SVGIG (reference sequence). There are 12 residues in the CDR3. Here the CDR3 DNA reads TGTGCCTGGCAGGGGACTAACTATGGCTACACCTTC. Translation: CAWQGTNYGYTF.

This clone has only a few counts. In DNA, the CDR3 is TGTGCCAGCAGCCCCGGGGGTCGAGAGACCCAGTACTTC. It codes for CASSPGGRETQYF. J is TRBJ2-5 and V is TRBV5-4, with D maybe TRBD2 (6 bases). Trimming removed 4 bases at V and 4 bases at J, with 11 bases between. Germline V lookup: CDR1 SGHNT, CDR2 YYREEE (reference sequence). CDR3 length: 13 amino acids.

V usage is TRBV9 and J usage is TRBJ1-5, with D hard to call. The V end was cut by 5 bases, the J end by 6 bases, with 12 bases between. Germline V CDR1 and CDR2: SGDLS, YYNGEE. This CDR3 has 13 residues. For the CDR3, the DNA is TGTGCCAGCAGTCTGAAGGAGGGTCAGCCCCAGCATTTT. Translating it yields CASSLKEGQPQHF.

V is TRBV4-2 and J is TRBJ2-6; 10 bases agree with TRBD1. The CDR3 has 19 residues. V lost 4 bases and J lost 0; bases outside the gene matches: 9. The germline V gene encodes CDR1 LGHNA and CDR2 YNFKEQ. CDR3 sequence reads: CASSPNAGTGVSGANVLTF. The CDR3 nucleotides read TGTGCCAGCAGCCCAAACGCCGGGACAGGGGTCTCTGGGGCCAACGTCCTGACTTTC.